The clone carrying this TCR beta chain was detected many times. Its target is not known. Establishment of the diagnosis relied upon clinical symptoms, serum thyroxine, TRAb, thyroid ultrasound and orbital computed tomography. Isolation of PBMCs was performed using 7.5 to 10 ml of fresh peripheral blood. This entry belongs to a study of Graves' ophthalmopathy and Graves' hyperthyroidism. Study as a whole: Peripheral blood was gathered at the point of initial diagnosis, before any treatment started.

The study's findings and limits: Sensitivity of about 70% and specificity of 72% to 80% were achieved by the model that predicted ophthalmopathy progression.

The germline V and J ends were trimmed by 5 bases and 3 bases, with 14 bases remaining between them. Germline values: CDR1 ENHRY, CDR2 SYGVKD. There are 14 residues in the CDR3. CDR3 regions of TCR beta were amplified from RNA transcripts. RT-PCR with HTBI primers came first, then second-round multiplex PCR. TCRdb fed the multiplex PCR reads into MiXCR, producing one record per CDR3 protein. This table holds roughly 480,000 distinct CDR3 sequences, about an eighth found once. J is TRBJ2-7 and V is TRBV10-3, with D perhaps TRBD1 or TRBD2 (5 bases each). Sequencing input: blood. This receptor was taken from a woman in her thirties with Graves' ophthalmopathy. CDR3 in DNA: TGTGCCATCAGTTACCGGGACCGGAGCTACGAGCAGTACTTC. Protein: CAISYRDRSYEQYF.